The rows below give T cell receptor beta chains drawn from one sample of a study of T cell clones after liver transplantation. The table came from immunoSEQ multiplex PCR; TCRdb's copy has only in-frame clones and leaves some out. The profile shows 77,000 or so clones, around 80% of them singletons. This specimen consisted of CD4+ T cells from blood, obtained 12 months after liver transplant. The origin of the receptors is a human patient who received a liver transplant. Some T cells may be supplied by the graft donor. CDR3s include the opening cysteine and the closing phenylalanine or tryptophan. Each record gives: CDR3 protein, CDR3 DNA, clone size, D gene, J gene, V gene. A D gene is named only where the DNA matches it firmly. Part of the rows lack a size; the others show once, few, many or a class for expanded clones.

cdr3_aa: CASSWDAVGDYGYTF; cdr3_nt: TGTGCCAGCAGCTGGGACGCTGTTGGGGACTATGGCTACACCTTC; clone_size: -; d_call: -; j_call: TRBJ1-2; v_call: TRBV5-8
cdr3_aa: CASRTGLNYGYTF; cdr3_nt: TGTGCCAGCCGGACAGGGCTTAACTATGGCTACACCTTC; clone_size: -; d_call: TRBD1; j_call: TRBJ1-2; v_call: TRBV28
cdr3_aa: CASSSGRAYEQYF; cdr3_nt: TGTGCCAGCAGTTCAGGGAGAGCCTACGAGCAGTACTTC; clone_size: -; d_call: -; j_call: TRBJ2-7; v_call: TRBV6-5
cdr3_aa: CASSWEDTYNEQFF; cdr3_nt: TGCGCCAGCAGCTGGGAGGACACCTACAATGAGCAGTTCTTC; clone_size: -; d_call: -; j_call: TRBJ2-1; v_call: TRBV5-1
cdr3_aa: CASIRREGTYEQYF; cdr3_nt: TGTGCCAGCATTAGGCGGGAGGGAACCTACGAGCAGTACTTC; clone_size: -; d_call: TRBD2; j_call: TRBJ2-7; v_call: TRBV6-1
cdr3_aa: CASSYSGASGAYEQYF; cdr3_nt: TGTGCCAGCAGTTACTCTGGGGCTAGCGGCGCCTACGAGCAGTACTTC; clone_size: -; d_call: TRBD2; j_call: TRBJ2-7; v_call: TRBV6-5
cdr3_aa: CASSPRGIYGYTF; cdr3_nt: TGTGCCAGCAGCCCCCGGGGGATTTATGGCTACACCTTC; clone_size: few; d_call: -; j_call: TRBJ1-2; v_call: TRBV9
cdr3_aa: CASRKGAEGQPQHF; cdr3_nt: TGTGCCAGCAGAAAGGGGGCGGAAGGCCAGCCCCAGCATTTT; clone_size: -; d_call: TRBD1; j_call: TRBJ1-5; v_call: TRBV6-6
cdr3_aa: CASSPAGTRGETQYF; cdr3_nt: TGTGCCAGCTCACCAGCCGGGACTAGGGGGGAGACCCAGTACTTC; clone_size: many; d_call: TRBD2; j_call: TRBJ2-5; v_call: TRBV18
cdr3_aa: CASSRPRASGLDEQFF; cdr3_nt: TGTGCCAGCAGCCGTCCTCGGGCTAGCGGGTTGGATGAGCAGTTCTTC; clone_size: -; d_call: TRBD2; j_call: TRBJ2-1; v_call: TRBV7-9
cdr3_aa: CASSLSITGEAYGYTF; cdr3_nt: TGTGCCAGCAGTTTATCGATTACAGGGGAGGCCTATGGCTACACCTTC; clone_size: -; d_call: TRBD1; j_call: TRBJ1-2; v_call: TRBV27
cdr3_aa: CASSYQGGSTDTQYF; cdr3_nt: TGTGCCAGCAGTTATCAGGGGGGGAGCACAGATACGCAGTATTTT; clone_size: -; d_call: -; j_call: TRBJ2-3; v_call: TRBV2
cdr3_aa: CAWSIQTDQPQHF; cdr3_nt: TGTGCCTGGAGTATACAGACAGATCAGCCCCAGCATTTT; clone_size: once; d_call: -; j_call: TRBJ1-5; v_call: TRBV30
cdr3_aa: CASSLEDGPYEQYF; cdr3_nt: TGTGCCAGCAGCTTAGAGGACGGCCCCTACGAGCAGTACTTC; clone_size: once; d_call: -; j_call: TRBJ2-7; v_call: TRBV13
cdr3_aa: CASSPRDRDSDNEQFF; cdr3_nt: TGCGCCAGCAGCCCCCGGGACAGGGACTCTGACAATGAGCAGTTCTTC; clone_size: -; d_call: TRBD1; j_call: TRBJ2-1; v_call: TRBV5-1
cdr3_aa: CASSPNPSRDRLF; cdr3_nt: TGCGCCAGCAGCCCCAACCCTAGCCGGGACCGCCTTTTT; clone_size: few; d_call: -; j_call: TRBJ1-4; v_call: TRBV4-3
cdr3_aa: CASSLGRADYGYTF; cdr3_nt: TGTGCCAGCAGCTTAGGTCGGGCTGATTATGGCTACACCTTC; clone_size: -; d_call: -; j_call: TRBJ1-2; v_call: TRBV7-2
cdr3_aa: CASSAQGANTGELFF; cdr3_nt: TGTGCCAGCAGCGCACAGGGCGCGAACACCGGGGAGCTGTTTTTT; clone_size: few; d_call: -; j_call: TRBJ2-2; v_call: TRBV6-1
cdr3_aa: CASQRGVTYEQYF; cdr3_nt: TGTGCCAGCCAACGCGGGGTCACCTACGAGCAGTACTTC; clone_size: -; d_call: -; j_call: TRBJ2-7; v_call: TRBV28
cdr3_aa: CASRPGQVNQPQHF; cdr3_nt: TGTGCCAGCAGGCCGGGACAAGTCAATCAGCCCCAGCATTTT; clone_size: -; d_call: -; j_call: TRBJ1-5; v_call: TRBV2
cdr3_aa: CASGNGGTRYEQYF; cdr3_nt: TGCGCCAGCGGCAATGGGGGGACCAGGTACGAGCAGTACTTC; clone_size: -; d_call: -; j_call: TRBJ2-7; v_call: TRBV5-1
cdr3_aa: CASSIETGGNQPQHF; cdr3_nt: TGTGCCAGTAGTATAGAAACAGGGGGCAATCAGCCCCAGCATTTT; clone_size: -; d_call: TRBD1; j_call: TRBJ1-5; v_call: TRBV19
cdr3_aa: CASSRQGLGTEAFF; cdr3_nt: TGTGCCAGCAGTCGACAGGGATTGGGCACTGAAGCTTTCTTT; clone_size: -; d_call: TRBD1; j_call: TRBJ1-1; v_call: TRBV2
cdr3_aa: CASRLAGIGNNEQFF; cdr3_nt: TGTGCCAGCAGACTAGCGGGAATTGGGAACAATGAGCAGTTCTTC; clone_size: -; d_call: TRBD2; j_call: TRBJ2-1; v_call: TRBV6-5
cdr3_aa: CASSLGLAQYNEQFF; cdr3_nt: TGCGCCAGCAGCTTGGGGCTAGCACAATACAATGAGCAGTTCTTC; clone_size: -; d_call: -; j_call: TRBJ2-1; v_call: TRBV5-1
cdr3_aa: CASSLRQPPYEQYF; cdr3_nt: TGTGCCAGCAGTTTAAGACAGCCGCCCTACGAGCAGTACTTC; clone_size: -; d_call: -; j_call: TRBJ2-7; v_call: TRBV28
cdr3_aa: CASSTPGQGFLGSNTGELFF; cdr3_nt: TGTGCCAGCAGTACTCCGGGACAGGGGTTCCTGGGATCGAACACCGGGGAGCTGTTTTTT; clone_size: -; d_call: TRBD1; j_call: TRBJ2-2; v_call: TRBV28
cdr3_aa: CASSYGGGSTDTQYF; cdr3_nt: TGTGCCAGCAGTTACGGGGGAGGGAGCACAGATACGCAGTATTTT; clone_size: -; d_call: TRBD2; j_call: TRBJ2-3; v_call: TRBV6-6
cdr3_aa: CASSKESGGTEAFF; cdr3_nt: TGTGCCAGCAGCAAAGAAAGTGGGGGCACTGAAGCTTTCTTT; clone_size: -; d_call: -; j_call: TRBJ1-1; v_call: TRBV7-9
cdr3_aa: CASSPSGEQPGSAFF; cdr3_nt: TGTGCCAGCTCACCATCGGGGGAACAACCGGGGAGCGCTTTCTTT; clone_size: -; d_call: -; j_call: TRBJ1-1; v_call: TRBV18
cdr3_aa: CASSNRDYYGYTF; cdr3_nt: TGTGCCAGCAGCAACCGGGACTACTATGGCTACACCTTC; clone_size: few; d_call: -; j_call: TRBJ1-2; v_call: TRBV28
cdr3_aa: CASSKTSGWAPETQYF; cdr3_nt: TGTGCCAGTAGTAAGACTAGCGGGTGGGCGCCTGAGACCCAGTACTTC; clone_size: -; d_call: TRBD2; j_call: TRBJ2-5; v_call: TRBV19
cdr3_aa: CASSPSQWSYNEQFF; cdr3_nt: TGTGCCAGCAGCCCTAGCCAGTGGTCCTACAATGAGCAGTTCTTC; clone_size: -; d_call: -; j_call: TRBJ2-1; v_call: TRBV9
cdr3_aa: CASSLASRGTYNEQFF; cdr3_nt: TGTGCCAGCAGCTTAGCTAGCAGGGGTACCTACAATGAGCAGTTCTTC; clone_size: -; d_call: -; j_call: TRBJ2-1; v_call: TRBV11-3
cdr3_aa: CASSLVGSNTEAFF; cdr3_nt: TGCGCCAGCAGCTTGGTAGGGTCGAACACTGAAGCTTTCTTT; clone_size: once; d_call: -; j_call: TRBJ1-1; v_call: TRBV5-1
cdr3_aa: CASSQPGRVDGYTF; cdr3_nt: TGTGCCAGCAGCCAACCCGGGAGGGTTGATGGCTACACCTTC; clone_size: -; d_call: -; j_call: TRBJ1-2; v_call: TRBV16
cdr3_aa: CASSPTLETQYF; cdr3_nt: TGTGCCAGCAGCCCAACTCTAGAGACCCAGTACTTC; clone_size: -; d_call: -; j_call: TRBJ2-5; v_call: TRBV7-2
cdr3_aa: CASSDWTSSTDTQYF; cdr3_nt: TGTGCCAGCAGTGACTGGACTAGCTCCACAGATACGCAGTATTTT; clone_size: -; d_call: TRBD2; j_call: TRBJ2-3; v_call: TRBV2
cdr3_aa: CASSYSASGSGSFF; cdr3_nt: TGTGCCAGCAGTTACTCGGCTAGCGGGAGTGGCTCGTTCTTC; clone_size: -; d_call: TRBD2; j_call: TRBJ2-1; v_call: TRBV6-6
cdr3_aa: CASSDRQGGTDTQYF; cdr3_nt: TGTGCCAGCAGTGATCGGCAGGGGGGAACAGATACGCAGTATTTT; clone_size: -; d_call: -; j_call: TRBJ2-3; v_call: TRBV6-1
cdr3_aa: CASSYALGTDTQYF; cdr3_nt: TGTGCCAGCAGTTACGCACTAGGCACAGATACGCAGTATTTT; clone_size: few; d_call: -; j_call: TRBJ2-3; v_call: TRBV6-5
cdr3_aa: CASSLSGQGGGYTF; cdr3_nt: TGCGCCAGCAGCTTGTCCGGACAGGGAGGTGGCTACACCTTC; clone_size: -; d_call: TRBD1; j_call: TRBJ1-2; v_call: TRBV5-1
cdr3_aa: CASSDSRGLAGGNEQFF; cdr3_nt: TGTGCCAGCAGTGACAGCCGCGGACTAGCGGGGGGAAATGAGCAGTTCTTC; clone_size: -; d_call: TRBD2; j_call: TRBJ2-1; v_call: TRBV6-4
cdr3_aa: CASSSGRNSYEQYF; cdr3_nt: TGTGCCAGCAGTTCGGGACGTAACTCCTACGAGCAGTACTTC; clone_size: once; d_call: -; j_call: TRBJ2-7; v_call: TRBV2
cdr3_aa: CASSLVQVAATEAFF; cdr3_nt: TGTGCCAGCAGCTTAGTGCAGGTCGCGGCCACTGAAGCTTTCTTT; clone_size: few; d_call: -; j_call: TRBJ1-1; v_call: TRBV7-2
cdr3_aa: CASSQVPGTVDSYNDQFF; cdr3_nt: TGCGCCAGCAGCCAAGTCCCCGGGACCGTCGATTCCTACAATGATCAGTTCTTC; clone_size: -; d_call: -; j_call: TRBJ2-1; v_call: TRBV4-1
cdr3_aa: CASSVSGLSGNTIYF; cdr3_nt: TGTGCCAGCAGCGTTTCAGGCCTCTCTGGAAACACCATATATTTT; clone_size: once; d_call: -; j_call: TRBJ1-3; v_call: TRBV9
cdr3_aa: CASSYEAGWDGYTF; cdr3_nt: TGTGCCAGCAGTTACGAGGCAGGGTGGGATGGCTACACCTTC; clone_size: many; d_call: -; j_call: TRBJ1-2; v_call: TRBV6-6
cdr3_aa: CASSERTGLEQYF; cdr3_nt: TGTGCCAGCAGTGAGCGGACAGGGCTCGAGCAGTACTTC; clone_size: -; d_call: TRBD1; j_call: TRBJ2-7; v_call: TRBV6-4
cdr3_aa: CASSLKRGAPYEQYF; cdr3_nt: TGTGCCAGTAGTCTCAAAAGGGGAGCGCCGTACGAGCAGTACTTC; clone_size: -; d_call: -; j_call: TRBJ2-7; v_call: TRBV19
cdr3_aa: CASGGDLGLYEQYF; cdr3_nt: TGTGCCAGCGGAGGGGATTTGGGGCTATACGAGCAGTACTTC; clone_size: -; d_call: -; j_call: TRBJ2-7; v_call: TRBV25-1
cdr3_aa: CASSYSISSSYEQYF; cdr3_nt: TGTGCCAGCAGTTACTCGATCTCAAGCTCCTACGAGCAGTACTTC; clone_size: -; d_call: -; j_call: TRBJ2-7; v_call: TRBV6-6
cdr3_aa: CASSLGGQQSNQPQHF; cdr3_nt: TGTGCCAGCAGTCTGGGGGGACAGCAAAGCAATCAGCCCCAGCATTTT; clone_size: -; d_call: TRBD1; j_call: TRBJ1-5; v_call: TRBV28
cdr3_aa: CASSQDGAAKNIQYF; cdr3_nt: TGTGCCAGCAGCCAAGATGGCGCAGCCAAAAACATTCAGTACTTC; clone_size: -; d_call: -; j_call: TRBJ2-4; v_call: TRBV14
cdr3_aa: CASSSGVASTGELFF; cdr3_nt: TGTGCCAGCAGCTCGGGGGTAGCGAGCACCGGGGAGCTGTTTTTT; clone_size: -; d_call: -; j_call: TRBJ2-2; v_call: TRBV7-9
cdr3_aa: CASSPGGFTDTQYF; cdr3_nt: TGCGCCAGCAGTCCAGGGGGCTTCACAGATACGCAGTATTTT; clone_size: -; d_call: TRBD1; j_call: TRBJ2-3; v_call: TRBV5-1
cdr3_aa: CASGRNRGEGEQFF; cdr3_nt: TGTGCCAGTGGTCGCAATAGAGGAGAGGGTGAGCAGTTCTTC; clone_size: -; d_call: -; j_call: TRBJ2-1; v_call: TRBV19
cdr3_aa: CASSRGTGVRETQYF; cdr3_nt: TGTGCCAGCAGCCGCGGCACAGGGGTCCGGGAGACCCAGTACTTC; clone_size: -; d_call: TRBD1; j_call: TRBJ2-5; v_call: TRBV7-9
cdr3_aa: CASSYFPPINNEQFF; cdr3_nt: TGTGCCAGCAGTTACTTCCCTCCAATTAACAATGAGCAGTTCTTC; clone_size: few; d_call: -; j_call: TRBJ2-1; v_call: TRBV27